A selection of T cell receptor beta chains follows, all from one sample in a study of blood T cell repertoires in COVID-19. Clones were read by immunoSEQ multiplex PCR, and TCRdb kept only the in-frame ones, dropping some. The top ten hold over 2% of the sample, which has 250,000 to 350,000 clones, roughly 90% seen once. Sequenced input: peripheral blood. The receptors come from a woman aged 30 to 39 with COVID-19, enrolled during active disease. CDR3s include the opening cysteine and the closing phenylalanine or tryptophan. D genes are given only for firm matches. Size is omitted from some rows. Given values are once, few, many or a class for expanded clones.

D gene | J gene | V gene | clone size | CDR3 protein | CDR3 DNA
- | TRBJ1-3 | TRBV28 | once | CASLTNAGLGNTIYF | TGTGCCAGCTTAACCAACGCAGGGTTGGGAAACACCATATATTTT
- | TRBJ1-5 | TRBV27 | - | CASSLTVNQPQHF | TGTGCCAGCAGTTTAACGGTCAATCAGCCCCAGCATTTT
TRBD1 | TRBJ1-1 | TRBV4-1 | many | CASSPRQGHTEAFF | TGCGCCAGCAGCCCCCGACAGGGGCACACTGAAGCTTTCTTT
- | TRBJ2-1 | TRBV30 | once | CAWEAVSSYNEQFF | TGTGCCTGGGAAGCGGTATCCTCCTACAATGAGCAGTTCTTC
- | TRBJ1-1 | TRBV3-1/TRBV3-2 | - | CASSRAYGDEDTEAFF | TGTGCCAGCAGCCGAGCATACGGGGATGAGGACACTGAAGCTTTCTTT
- | TRBJ1-1 | TRBV19 | - | CASKSEQLNTEAFF | TGTGCCAGTAAGTCTGAACAGCTGAACACTGAAGCTTTCTTT
- | TRBJ1-2 | TRBV2 | - | CASSDQRGGSYGYTF | TGTGCCAGCAGTGATCAGAGGGGGGGAAGCTATGGCTACACCTTC
- | TRBJ2-7 | TRBV2 | - | CASSSEQGSYEQYF | TGTGCCAGCTCAAGCGAACAGGGTTCCTACGAGCAGTACTTC
TRBD2 | TRBJ2-1 | TRBV15 | once | CATSGSGVYNEQFF | TGTGCCACCAGTGGTAGCGGGGTTTACAATGAGCAGTTCTTC
TRBD1 | TRBJ1-2 | TRBV7-2 | - | CASSSRQGADGYTF | TGTGCCAGCAGCTCGAGACAGGGGGCGGATGGCTACACCTTC
- | TRBJ1-3 | TRBV5-5 | - | CASSRGLPTYSGNTIYF | TGTGCCAGCAGTCGAGGGTTACCCACTTACTCTGGAAACACCATATATTTT
TRBD1 | TRBJ1-1 | TRBV4-2 | - | CASSTRQGARGMNTEAFF | TGTGCCAGCAGCACTCGACAGGGGGCTCGAGGCATGAACACTGAAGCTTTCTTT
TRBD1 | TRBJ1-5 | TRBV10-3 | - | CAISEFQGGQPQHF | TGTGCCATCAGTGAGTTCCAGGGGGGTCAGCCCCAGCATTTT
- | TRBJ2-7 | TRBV27 | - | CASGLRSSYEQYF | TGTGCCAGCGGGCTCCGTAGCTCCTACGAGCAGTACTTC
- | TRBJ2-2 | TRBV11-2 | - | CASSSPAIITGGELFF | TGTGCCAGCAGCTCGCCGGCGATCATCACGGGCGGGGAGCTGTTTTTT
- | TRBJ2-1 | TRBV7-9 | - | CASSLYRDEQFF | TGTGCCAGCAGCCTATATCGGGATGAGCAGTTCTTC
- | TRBJ2-5 | TRBV15 | - | CATSRGLPGQQETQYF | TGTGCCACCAGCAGAGGGTTGCCAGGACAACAAGAGACCCAGTACTTC
- | TRBJ1-4 | TRBV11-2 | - | CASSLLRQNNEKLFF | TGTGCCAGCAGCTTACTGAGACAGAATAATGAAAAACTGTTTTTT
TRBD1 | TRBJ2-7 | TRBV19 | - | CASSPGDRDSYEQYF | TGTGCCAGTAGTCCAGGGGACAGGGACTCCTACGAGCAGTACTTC
- | TRBJ1-1 | TRBV19 | - | CASSIGAMNTEAFF | TGTGCCAGTAGTATTGGGGCCATGAACACTGAAGCTTTCTTT
TRBD1 | TRBJ2-7 | TRBV5-5 | - | CASSLSGTGAEEQYF | TGTGCCAGCAGCTTGTCGGGGACAGGGGCGGAGGAGCAGTACTTC
TRBD1 | TRBJ1-4 | TRBV7-2 | - | CASSRPGQGGEKLFF | TGTGCCAGCAGTCGTCCGGGACAGGGAGGAGAAAAACTGTTTTTT
TRBD1 | TRBJ2-7 | TRBV7-9 | once | CASSPKGAGSYEQYF | TGTGCCAGCAGCCCGAAGGGGGCAGGCTCCTACGAGCAGTACTTC
- | TRBJ1-6 | TRBV29-1 | - | CSVGLEGGSPLHF | TGCAGCGTTGGTTTGGAGGGAGGATCACCCCTCCACTTT
TRBD2 | TRBJ2-1 | TRBV2 | - | CASRGLAGGGWNEQFF | TGTGCCAGCAGGGGACTAGCGGGAGGGGGGTGGAATGAGCAGTTCTTC
- | TRBJ2-6 | TRBV30 | - | CAWTYGANVLTF | TGTGCCTGGACGTATGGGGCCAACGTCCTGACTTTC
TRBD1 | TRBJ2-6 | TRBV28 | few | CASSNRGQLSGANVLTF | TGTGCCAGCAGTAACAGGGGGCAGTTGTCTGGGGCCAACGTCCTGACTTTC
- | TRBJ2-1 | TRBV5-4 | - | CASSLTPLAPYRDEQFF | TGTGCCAGCAGCTTGACGCCCCTAGCTCCCTATCGGGATGAGCAGTTCTTC
TRBD1 | TRBJ1-4 | TRBV27 | - | CASSPTPTGTSTKLFF | TGTGCCAGCAGTCCAACTCCGACAGGGACAAGCACCAAACTGTTTTTT
- | TRBJ2-7 | TRBV3-1/TRBV3-2 | - | CASSQGTGNEQYF | TGTGCCAGCAGCCAAGGTACCGGGAACGAGCAGTACTTC
TRBD1 | TRBJ1-1 | TRBV6-5 | - | CASRGQENTEAFF | TGTGCCAGCAGGGGACAGGAGAACACTGAAGCTTTCTTT
TRBD1 | TRBJ1-5 | TRBV16 | - | CASSNRGPEQPQHF | TGTGCCAGCAGCAACAGGGGGCCAGAGCAGCCCCAGCATTTT
TRBD1 | TRBJ2-1 | TRBV5-1 | - | CASSWVGQNSYNEQFF | TGCGCCAGCAGCTGGGTGGGACAGAACTCCTACAATGAGCAGTTCTTC
- | TRBJ2-7 | TRBV9 | - | CASSVEERFSYEQYF | TGTGCCAGCAGCGTAGAGGAGCGGTTCTCCTACGAGCAGTACTTC
- | TRBJ1-5 | TRBV28 | - | CASSFGEGNNQPQHF | -
TRBD1 | TRBJ1-1 | TRBV28 | - | CASSSPRQGNTEAFF | TGTGCCAGCAGTTCCCCCCGACAGGGGAACACTGAAGCTTTCTTT
TRBD1 | TRBJ1-1 | TRBV5-1 | - | CASSNPGQGAPGGNTEAFF | TGCGCCAGCAGCAACCCGGGACAGGGGGCGCCTGGGGGCAACACTGAAGCTTTCTTT
TRBD1 | TRBJ1-6 | TRBV12-3/TRBV12-4 | - | CASSYTGAPLHF | TGTGCCAGCAGTTACACAGGGGCACCCCTCCACTTT
TRBD1 | TRBJ1-1 | TRBV7-8 | - | CASSPWTGRNTEAFF | TGTGCCAGCAGCCCCTGGACAGGGAGGAACACTGAAGCTTTCTTT
- | TRBJ1-1 | TRBV24-1 | - | CATRSSGGLNTEAFF | TGTGCCACCAGATCATCCGGGGGGTTGAACACTGAAGCTTTCTTT
TRBD2 | TRBJ2-1 | TRBV29-1 | - | CSVEGLADEQFF | TGCAGCGTCGAAGGACTAGCCGATGAGCAGTTCTTC
TRBD1 | TRBJ1-5 | TRBV6-5 | - | CASLTGSSNQPQHF | TGTGCCAGCCTGACAGGGTCCAGCAATCAGCCCCAGCATTTT
TRBD1 | TRBJ1-4 | TRBV27 | - | CASSLTGVNEKLFF | TGTGCCAGCAGTTTGACAGGGGTGAATGAAAAACTGTTTTTT
- | TRBJ1-2 | TRBV30 | - | CAWSPNYGYTF | TGTGCCTGGAGTCCAAACTATGGCTACACCTTC
- | TRBJ1-5 | TRBV18 | - | CASSPEGERNQPQHF | TGTGCCAGCTCACCAGAGGGAGAAAGAAATCAGCCCCAGCATTTT
TRBD1 | TRBJ2-1 | TRBV27 | - | CASSLFGQGLYNEQFF | TGTGCCAGCAGTTTATTTGGACAGGGGTTATACAATGAGCAGTTCTTC
TRBD1 | TRBJ1-3 | TRBV27 | - | CASSPTGGNTIYF | TGTGCCAGCAGTCCCACAGGGGGGAACACCATATATTTT